This record covers a single TCR beta chain. Its cognate antigen has yet to be identified. No quality values exist for individual bases; no much larger clone is one base distant. The protocol used for the library was the immunoSEQ multiplex PCR assay. On the authors' methods: During preprocessing, nonproductive sequences were removed, as were CDR3s that did not start with C, did not end with F or W, or were shorter than 7 amino acids. The MANAFEST web app was used to call antigen-specific clonotypes on the basis of expansion compared with the reference and with other culture wells. A clone counted as positive if significantly expanded in 2 of 3 replicate wells versus the reference culture at FDR below 0.05. Positive clones also required significant expansion versus all other tandem wells and an odds ratio above 5. Pairwise Levenshtein distance, computed with the stringdist R package after three terminal residues were trimmed from each end, was used as the measure of CDR3 homology. TCRdb provides this immuneACCESS table in a form limited to in-frame rearrangements. Some clones are lacking; in checked studies, under half of them reflect an unresolved V gene, and why the rest are absent is not known. The V and J calls and clone size are taken from that table; D and trimming were inferred from the DNA. This sample comprises around 18,000 clones, 70% to 80% of them detected only once. Together, the top ten hold under 35% of the sample.

The data derive from a study of CD4 T cells in relation to SARS-CoV-2 and coronaviruses (dated by TCRdb to the early 2020s). General notes on the study: In the ViraFEST assay, PBMCs were cultured with antigen for about eleven days, after which TCR beta CDR3s were sequenced to identify antigen-specific clonal expansions. The negative reference condition was either a culture with an HIV-1 Nef peptide pool or a culture with no peptide. Shared crossreactive spike epitopes were mapped to their HLA restriction using patient-derived lymphoblastoid cell lines. At the level of individual TCR clonotypes, the study measured memory CD4+ T cell crossreactivity between SARS-CoV-2 spike protein and common cold coronavirus spike proteins. Samples from three pre-COVID donors and the naive versus memory experiments were sequenced with the Adaptive Biotechnologies TCR-sequencing kit; other data were Illumina-based. Expansion assays from other donors in the study were sequenced with a different, Illumina-based TCR-beta assay.

Study-wide conclusions, independent of this receptor: Significantly weaker SARS-CoV-2-driven expansion was shown by crossreactive clones than by monoreactive clones, consistent with antigenic imprinting. Roughly 64% of donors had memory CD4+ clonotypes that crossrecognized SARS-CoV-2 and at least one common cold coronavirus spike. The study was constrained by small numbers of patients and of tested TCRs. Pre-pandemic and post-infection samples were not both contributed by any donor, so tracing of the source of pre-existing responses was limited. Since the crossreactivity analysis centred on spike protein, crossreactivity against other viral proteins was not assessed.

CD4+ T cells from unexposed donors were collected before the COVID-19 pandemic (2011-2018). After less than eleven days of culture, CD4+ T cells were isolated with the EasySep CD4+ T cell isolation kit. As far as cell numbers permitted, CD4+ T cells from unexposed donors were tested for reactivity against SARS-CoV-2 S and N as well as four spike pools from common cold coronaviruses. Each well held 1.5 million to 2.5 million PBMCs cultured in IMDM containing about 5.3% human AB serum and roughly 9.4 IU/ml IL-2. Half of the culture medium was replaced with fresh IL-2-containing medium on days 3 and 7. In general, every peptide culture condition was set up in three replicate wells. Leukapheresis product for the unexposed donors was bought commercially. Ficoll-Paque PLUS gradient centrifugation was used to isolate PBMCs from leukapheresis product or whole blood. PBMCs were either cryopreserved at -140 degrees C or used fresh in the expansion assay. The QIAamp Micro DNA Kit was used to extract genomic DNA from the CD4+ T cells.

From the cysteine through the phenylalanine, the CDR3 covers 14 amino acids. The retained sequence is limited to the CDR3, 42 bases, with the frame set at the first base. The germline V gene supplies CDR1 MNHEY and CDR2 SVGAGI. V ends up 6 bases short and J 6 bases short, with an unmatched junction base count of 5. What was sequenced was CD4+ T cells from PBMCs, cultured in vitro. This TCR came from a human donor in good health. The chain is encoded by TRBV6-5 joined to TRBJ1-6; the central 7 bases match TRBD1. The CDR3 loop reads CASRLRDSNSPLHF. The DNA sequence reads TGTGCCAGCAGGCTCCGGGACAGTAATTCACCCCTCCACTTT.